This T cell receptor (beta chain) stems from a study of T cells in Graves' hyperthyroidism and ophthalmopathy. TCR beta CDR3 sequences were amplified from RNA transcripts. TCR CDR3 underwent first-round RT-PCR with the HTBI primer set. MiXCR, run by TCRdb on the multiplex PCR reads, gives a single entry per CDR3 protein. This table has more than 500,000 distinct CDR3 sequences, just over 45% appearing once. This clonotype was observed many times. Its antigen is currently unknown. Study-level findings and limits: Most clonotypes expanded in the thyroid (above 0.001) were also present in blood. A 13 V-J model separated ophthalmopathy from stable hyperthyroidism.

Researchers barred patients who had uncontrolled infection, other autoimmune disease, pregnancy or lactation. Clinical symptoms, serum thyroxine and TRAb, thyroid ultrasound and orbital computed tomography were used for the diagnoses. Trimming took 5 bases from V and 4 from J; bases not matched to a gene: 17. The CDR3 is 17 residues long. Germline-derived CDR1 and CDR2 are SGHDN and FVKESK. This clonotype originated in an adult woman with Graves' disease, either hyperthyroidism or ophthalmopathy (not recorded which). Sequences were obtained from peripheral blood or thyroid tissue (not recorded which). The V and J genes are TRBV14 and TRBJ2-7; 7 bases agree with TRBD1. Here the CDR3 reads CASSATQPGQLTYEQYF. In nucleotides, the CDR3 is TGTGCCAGCAGCGCCACCCAACCGGGACAGTTAACATACGAGCAGTACTTC.